The clone carrying this T cell receptor (beta chain) was observed a few times. Its antigen is unknown. These data come from a study of post-analysis software for immune sequencing data. Regarding the study as a whole: Under F measure analysis, samples from one preparation batch co-clustered strongly. When compared against controls, multiple sclerosis patients showed significantly lower normalized Chao1 diversity.

Sequencing libraries made from TCR beta cDNA carried unique molecular identifiers. A population of about 0.85 to 11 million T cells gave rise to about 500,000 cDNA molecules. TCRdb reprocessed the PCR reads via MiXCR and lists one record per CDR3 protein. Here the sample spans hundreds of thousands of distinct CDR3 sequences, around 60% being singletons. Material: blood. This clonotype originated in a girl aged 2-10 years with multiple sclerosis.

In DNA form, the CDR3 reads TGTGCCAGCAGTCTGACAGTCGGGAACACTGAAGCTTTCTTT. It encodes CASSLTVGNTEAFF. The V gene is TRBV11-2, the J gene TRBJ1-1, with D possibly matching TRBD1 (5 bases). This CDR3 has 14 residues. V dropped 6 bases and J dropped 1 base, with 12 bases sitting between them. The germline V gene encodes CDR1 SGHAT and CDR2 FQNNGV.